These 26 T cell receptor beta chains originate from one sample sequenced in a study of cytomegalovirus exposure and HLA in healthy donors. Primers for the PCR totalled 60 Vbeta and 13 Jbeta. Sequencing used immunoSEQ multiplex PCR; TCRdb keeps in-frame clones, though not all of them. This sample carries 150,000 to 190,000 clones, 75% of them seen once, and the ten largest clones take over 1.1%. Sequencing was done on a sample of PBMCs. These receptor sequences come from a man between 18 and 29 years old in good health and CMV-seronegative.

The rearrangement uses TRBV5-6 and TRBJ2-7; tentatively, D is TRBD1 (6 bases). The germline V and J ends were trimmed by 4 bases and 0 bases, with 17 bases remaining between them. The germline V gene has CDR1 SGHDT and CDR2 YYEEEE. This CDR3 region has 16 residues. CDR3 sequence reads: CASSPKTGLGSYEQYF. The CDR3 DNA is TGTGCCAGCAGCCCCAAGACAGGCTTGGGCTCCTACGAGCAGTACTTC.

The V call is TRBV7-6, the J call TRBJ1-6, with TRBD1 identical over 7 bases. In germline, CDR1 is SGHVS, CDR2 FNYEAQ. The trim removed 4 bases at V and 7 bases at J, leaving 4 bases unmatched. This CDR3 is built from 14 residues. CDR3 in DNA: TGTGCCAGCAGCTATGGGACAGCAAATTCACCCCTCCACTTT. Translating it yields CASSYGTANSPLHF. The full variable domain, its missing parts supplied by reference TRBV7-6 and TRBJ1-6, is GAGVSQSPRYKVTKRGQDVALRCDPISGHVSLYWYRQALGQGPEFLTYFNYEAQQDKSGLPNDRFSAERPEGSISTLTIQRTEQRDSAMYRCASSYGTANSPLHFGNGTRLTVT.

This chain joins TRBV7-2 and TRBJ2-5; 7 bases align to TRBD1. This CDR3 is built from 16 residues. The V gene end was trimmed by 5 bases and the J gene end by 5 bases; junction bases not matched to a gene: 14. Per germline, CDR1 SGHTA and CDR2 FQGNSA. In nucleotides, the CDR3 is TGTGCCAGCAGCCCTACAGCGCAGGGGGTTTGGGAGACCCAGTACTTC. Its translation: CASSPTAQGVWETQYF.

This sequence joins TRBV5-3 and TRBJ2-7; 10 positions match TRBD1. TRBV5-3 falls under the ORF class, with uncertain function. The V segment lost 0 bases and the J segment 6 bases; nucleotides outside the gene matches: 12. The CDR3 length is 17 residues. CDR3 nucleotides: TGTGCCAGAAGCTTGGGCCATGGGACAGGGGATATTCCCGAGCAGTACTTC. Protein: CARSLGHGTGDIPEQYF.

V is TRBV7-2 and J is TRBJ2-1, with TRBD1 matching 9 bases. The germline V gene has CDR1 SGHTA and CDR2 FQGNSA. This CDR3 has 15 residues. V lost 6 bases, J lost 6 bases, and 9 bases stayed unmatched. CDR3 nucleotides: TGTGCCAGCAGTCACCCGGACAGGGGAGCCAATGAGCAGTTCTTC. Its protein product is CASSHPDRGANEQFF.

In its sample, this clone was seen once. The V and J genes are TRBV4-1 and TRBJ2-2, with D possibly being TRBD1 (5 bases). Germline V gene lookup returns CDR1 MGHRA and CDR2 YSYEKL. There are 13 residues in the CDR3. The V end lost 2 bases, the J end lost 6 bases, and 7 bases lay between the germline ends. CDR3 amino acids: CASSQQGPGELFF. The CDR3, as DNA: TGCGCCAGCAGCCAACAGGGTCCCGGGGAGCTGTTTTTT.

The chain employs TRBV6-5 and TRBJ1-5; D uncertain. This CDR3 has 14 residues. Trimming removed 2 bases from V and 4 bases from J, with 9 bases in between. Germline values: CDR1 MNHEY, CDR2 SVGAGI. CDR3 sequence: CASSYTRLNQPQHF. CDR3 in DNA: TGTGCCAGCAGTTACACGAGGTTAAATCAGCCCCAGCATTTT.

The rearrangement uses TRBV5-1 and TRBJ2-5; D ambiguous. Germline loops: CDR1 SGHRS, CDR2 YFSETQ. Trimming removed 5 bases from V and 5 bases from J, with 16 bases in between. This CDR3 contains 14 residues. The CDR3 protein is CASSVTGWWETQYF. Written as DNA, the CDR3 is TGCGCCAGCAGTGTTACCGGGTGGTGGGAGACCCAGTACTTC.

The chain carries TRBV19 and TRBJ2-3, with TRBD2 identical over 11 bases. The CDR3 runs 17 residues. Trimming cost V 7 bases and J 7 bases; bases outside gene matches: 16. Germline-derived CDR1 and CDR2 are LNHDA and SQIVND (reference sequence). The CDR3 region has the DNA TGTGCCAGTACCAAAACCTCCGGGACTAGCGGTACCTATACGCAGTATTTT. This gives the protein CASTKTSGTSGTYTQYF.

This clone was detected only a few times. The V gene is TRBV7-2, the J gene TRBJ2-5; unclear D gene. The CDR3 loop spans 11 amino acids. V was shortened by 5 bases and J by 2 bases, with 3 bases between the two germline ends. Looked up from germline, CDR1 is SGHTA and CDR2 is FQGNSA. The CDR3 loop reads CASSRQETQYF. The CDR3 DNA reads as TGTGCCAGCAGCCGTCAAGAGACCCAGTACTTC.

A remark on this clone: This CDR3 fails to terminate in the conserved phenylalanine or tryptophan, so it likely reflects a read error. No DNA is shown, since the ends of the CDR3 on it are uncertain; the CDR3 is the one TCRdb lists. The chain uses TRBV10-3 and TRBJ2-7; the table's D call, TRBD2, has no DNA check behind it. Looked up from germline, CDR1 is ENHRY and CDR2 is SYGVKD. The CDR3 is 9 residues long, ends included. CDR3: CAIRLWWGG.

This rearrangement joins TRBV19 to TRBJ1-5, with D possibly being TRBD1 (5 bases). The ends were cut back, 6 bases at V and 2 bases at J, with 14 bases in the middle. The V gene's germline CDR1 is LNHDA and CDR2 SQIVND (reference sequence). This CDR3 comprises 15 residues. The CDR3 DNA is TGTGCCAGTAGCTTGCAGGGCTCGGGCAATCAGCCCCAGCATTTT. This sequence encodes CASSLQGSGNQPQHF. The whole variable domain, remainder taken from reference TRBV19 and TRBJ1-5, is DGGITQSPKYLFRKEGQNVTLSCEQNLNHDAMYWYRQDPGQGLRLIYYSQIVNDFQKGDIAEGYSVSREKKESFPLTVTSAQKNPTAFYLCASSLQGSGNQPQHFGDGTRLSIL.

The chain recombines TRBV7-2 with TRBJ2-7, with TRBD1 as a possible D gene (5 bases). This CDR3 contains 13 residues. Germline lookup yields CDR1 SGHTA and CDR2 FQGNSA. Trimming pared 2 bases from V and 6 bases from J, leaving 11 bases between. The CDR3 DNA follows: TGTGCCAGCAGCTTAATAGGGGATGGCGAGCAGTACTTC. As protein: CASSLIGDGEQYF.

In this sample, this clone turned up a few times. CDR3 protein: CASSQGPAYEQYF. CDR3 sequence (DNA): TGTGCCAGCAGCCAGGGGCCGGCCTACGAGCAGTACTTC. J is TRBJ2-7 and V is TRBV7-8; a weak D match, TRBD1 (6 bases). The V end was cut by 5 bases, the J end by 2 bases, with 10 bases between. The germline V gene has CDR1 SGHVS and CDR2 FQNEAQ. CDR3 length: 13 amino acids.

The chain links TRBV5-4 to TRBJ1-1; possible D gene TRBD1, 5 bases. V was shortened by 6 bases and J by 4 bases, with 13 bases between the two germline ends. Germline values: CDR1 SGHNT, CDR2 YYREEE (reference sequence). This CDR3 has 13 amino acids. The CDR3 region is CASTFRGGTEAFF. The CDR3 DNA sequence: TGTGCCAGCACCTTTCGGGGGGGCACTGAAGCTTTCTTT.

The rearrangement joins TRBV6-5 to TRBJ2-7; no firm D call. The germline CDR1 and CDR2 sequences are MNHEY and SVGAGI. The CDR3 runs to 11 residues. The V and J ends lost 10 bases and 5 bases respectively, with 12 bases between them. This chain's CDR3 is CAIPQRDEQYF. CDR3 DNA: TGTGCCATCCCTCAGCGAGACGAGCAGTACTTC.

The chain recombines TRBV4-3 with TRBJ2-1; D might be TRBD2 (6 bases). Germline loops: CDR1 LGHNA, CDR2 YSLEER. V lost 5 bases to trimming and J lost 0 bases, with 26 bases between them. The CDR3 has 20 amino acids. CDR3 nucleotide sequence: TGCGCCAGCAGCGCCCGGGGGAGCGGAGCAAGGAGAGGCTCCTACAATGAGCAGTTCTTC. Amino acids: CASSARGSGARRGSYNEQFF.

The V call is TRBV27, the J call TRBJ1-5; 8 bases agree with TRBD1. In germline, CDR1 is MNHEY, CDR2 SMNVEV (reference sequence). The CDR3 loop spans 16 amino acids. The V and J ends lost 5 bases and 5 bases, in that order; junction bases with no gene match: 11. The CDR3 reads CASSPSTGEFDQPQHF. CDR3 bases: TGTGCCAGCAGTCCGTCGACAGGGGAGTTCGATCAGCCCCAGCATTTT.

This clone was detected only once. This CDR3 is also generated by other DNA sequences in the sample. CDR3 in amino acids: CASSSGQRTSYEQYF. CDR3 sequence (DNA): TGTGCCAGCAGTTCGGGACAGCGAACCTCCTACGAGCAGTACTTC. The chain recombines TRBV28 with TRBJ2-7, with 7 bases that match TRBD1. The germline V gene encodes CDR1 MDHEN and CDR2 SYDVKM. The CDR3 contains 15 residues. The J segment lost 0 bases and the V segment lost 4 bases, leaving 6 bases of the junction unmatched. The full variable domain, its missing parts supplied by reference TRBV28 and TRBJ2-7, is DVKVTQSSRYLVKRTGEKVFLECVQDMDHENMFWYRQDPGLGLRLIYFSYDVKMKEKGDIPEGYSVSREKKERFSLILESASTNQTSMYLCASSSGQRTSYEQYFGPGTRLTVT.

The chain joins TRBV2 to TRBJ2-7, with D possibly TRBD2 on 5 matching bases. The ends were cut back, 7 bases at V and 6 bases at J, with 22 bases in the middle. The germline gives CDR1 SNHLY, CDR2 FYNNEI. The CDR3 loop spans 15 amino acids. The CDR3 DNA reads TGTGCCAGCACTCCTACTAGGCCCGACGGGGTCGAGCAGTACTTC. This encodes CASTPTRPDGVEQYF.

V gene TRBV7-2 combines with J gene TRBJ2-3; TRBD2 might be the D (5 bases). The ends were cut back, 1 base at V and 0 bases at J, with 8 bases in the middle. The CDR3 contains 15 residues. Germline V gene data show CDR1 as SGHTA and CDR2 as FQGNSA. The CDR3 sequence: CASSLVEGSTDTQYF. CDR3 nucleotides: TGTGCCAGCAGCTTAGTAGAGGGAAGCACAGATACGCAGTATTTT.

As for this clone: The same CDR3 can be traced to other DNA sequences in this sample. The chain employs TRBV27 and TRBJ1-5; 7 bases are a match to TRBD1. The germline V gene has CDR1 MNHEY and CDR2 SMNVEV (reference sequence). The CDR3 extends over 14 amino acids. V shed 5 bases and J 1 base; nucleotides not matched to a gene: 2. The CDR3 coding sequence is TGTGCCAGCAGTCGACAGGGAAGCAATCAGCCCCAGCATTTT. Amino acids: CASSRQGSNQPQHF.

This clone was recorded a few times. This chain uses TRBV6-1 with TRBJ2-2; D is unresolved. In germline, CDR1 is MNHNS, CDR2 SASEGT. CDR3 length: 15 amino acids. The V and J ends lost 3 bases and 1 base respectively, with 9 bases between them. The CDR3 here is CASSDNSGNTGELFF. In DNA, the CDR3 is TGTGCCAGCAGTGACAACTCGGGGAACACCGGGGAGCTGTTTTTT.

The chain uses TRBV7-9 and TRBJ2-7; weak D call: TRBD1 (7 bases). The ends were cut back, 5 bases at V and 4 bases at J, with 15 bases in the middle. Germline loops: CDR1 SEHNR, CDR2 FQNEAQ (reference sequence). This CDR3 region has 14 residues. The CDR3 loop reads CASSVTRGTYEQYF. The CDR3 nucleotides read TGTGCCAGCAGCGTTACCAGGGGGACTTACGAGCAGTACTTC.

The CDR3 DNA sequence: TGCGCCAGCAGCCTACCGGCGGCGAGCTCCTACAATGAGCAGTTCTTC. This encodes CASSLPAASSYNEQFF. The chain links TRBV5-1 to TRBJ2-1; D ambiguous. Germline CDR1 and CDR2: SGHRS and YFSETQ. The CDR3 is 16 amino acids. V gave up 4 bases and J gave up 0 bases, with 14 bases separating them. Supplemented by reference TRBV5-1 and TRBJ2-1, the full variable domain reads KAGVTQTPRYLIKTRGQQVTLSCSPISGHRSVSWYQQTPGQGLQFLFEYFSETQRNKGNFPGRFSGRQFSNSRSEMNVSTLELGDSALYLCASSLPAASSYNEQFFGPGTRLTVL.

This chain connects TRBV6-5 to TRBJ1-1, with a weak D call TRBD1 (6 bases). V lost 0 bases and J lost 6, with 17 bases in between. Germline loops: CDR1 MNHEY, CDR2 SVGAGI. This CDR3 comprises 16 residues. DNA of the CDR3: TGTGCCAGCAGTTACTCCGGGGGGCGGGCGGTGGCTGAAGCTTTCTTT. The encoded protein is CASSYSGGRAVAEAFF.